These T cell receptor beta chains were read from a single sample in a study of shared T cell receptors in the human thymus. The data were produced by immunoSEQ multiplex PCR, yet TCRdb's version contains in-frame clones alone and is incomplete. The sample records roughly 500,000 clones, around three quarters being singletons. These data were also reused for a study on human thymus T cells.

The sequencing input was thymocytes. These receptor sequences come from a boy younger than two with a congenital heart defect. Each CDR3 is given with its conserved first and last residue. D genes are given only for firm matches. Only part of the rows carry a size: once, few, many, or a class if the clone is expanded.

v_call: TRBV20-1; j_call: TRBJ1-2; d_call: TRBD1; clone_size: -; cdr3_nt: TGCAGATCTACAGGGGCGGAAGGCTACACCTTC; cdr3_aa: CRSTGAEGYTF
v_call: TRBV4-1; j_call: TRBJ1-1; d_call: -; clone_size: few; cdr3_nt: TGCGCCAGCAGCCCGAGGCCTAACGGCAGGGTGAACACTGAAGCTTTCTTT; cdr3_aa: CASSPRPNGRVNTEAFF
v_call: TRBV4-2; j_call: TRBJ2-3; d_call: -; clone_size: -; cdr3_nt: TGTGCCAGCAGCCAAGTGGCTAGCACAGATACGCAGTATTTT; cdr3_aa: CASSQVASTDTQYF
v_call: TRBV5-6; j_call: TRBJ1-2; d_call: TRBD1; clone_size: -; cdr3_nt: TGTGCCAGCAGCTTGGCCGTGGGCGTCGGACAGGCGGCGAGAAGAGGCTACACCTTC; cdr3_aa: CASSLAVGVGQAARRGYTF
v_call: TRBV4-3; j_call: TRBJ2-1; d_call: -; clone_size: -; cdr3_nt: TGCGCCAGCAGCCAAATCCGCAGTGAGGGTTCTCCCTACAATGAGCAGTTCTTC; cdr3_aa: CASSQIRSEGSPYNEQFF
v_call: TRBV1; j_call: TRBJ2-7; d_call: -; clone_size: -; cdr3_nt: TGCACCAGCAGCCTCCCGGGACAGGAGGGGGGCGAGCAGTACTTC; cdr3_aa: CTSSLPGQEGGEQYF
v_call: TRBV29-1; j_call: TRBJ2-3; d_call: TRBD1; clone_size: once; cdr3_nt: TGCAGCGAGCGGACAGGGGCCTCCCGGGACGGCACAGATACGCAGTATTTT; cdr3_aa: CSERTGASRDGTDTQYF
v_call: TRBV4-3; j_call: TRBJ2-3; d_call: TRBD2; clone_size: -; cdr3_nt: TGCGCCAGCAGCCAAGGGACTAGCGGGAGGAGGGGAACAGATACGCAGTATTTT; cdr3_aa: CASSQGTSGRRGTDTQYF
v_call: TRBV7-2; j_call: TRBJ1-5; d_call: -; clone_size: few; cdr3_nt: TGTGCCAGCAGCCGGACAGCGTCTAGCAATCAGCCCCAGCATTTT; cdr3_aa: CASSRTASSNQPQHF
v_call: TRBV25-1; j_call: TRBJ2-1; d_call: TRBD2; clone_size: -; cdr3_nt: TGTGCCAGCAGTGAGGGGACTAGCGGGAACATTGATGAGCAGTTCTTC; cdr3_aa: CASSEGTSGNIDEQFF
v_call: TRBV5-4; j_call: TRBJ1-2; d_call: -; clone_size: -; cdr3_nt: TGTGCCAGCAGCGGGGGCGCGAAATATGGCTACACCTTC; cdr3_aa: CASSGGAKYGYTF
v_call: TRBV4-3; j_call: TRBJ2-7; d_call: -; clone_size: once; cdr3_nt: TGCGCCAGCAGCCATCTGGGCGGGGCGAACGAGCAGTACTTC; cdr3_aa: CASSHLGGANEQYF
v_call: TRBV4-3; j_call: TRBJ2-7; d_call: TRBD2; clone_size: -; cdr3_nt: TGCGCCAGCAGCCTCGGGAGGCAGGCGACTAGCGGGAGGACCTACGAGCAGTACTTC; cdr3_aa: CASSLGRQATSGRTYEQYF
v_call: TRBV4-3; j_call: TRBJ2-2; d_call: TRBD2; clone_size: -; cdr3_nt: TGCGCCAGCAGCCCGGGACTAGCGGCCTTCACCGGGGAGCTGTTTTTT; cdr3_aa: CASSPGLAAFTGELFF
v_call: TRBV6-6; j_call: TRBJ2-2; d_call: -; clone_size: -; cdr3_nt: TGTGCCAGCAGTCTCAACACCGGGGAGCTGTTTTTT; cdr3_aa: CASSLNTGELFF
v_call: TRBV19; j_call: TRBJ1-5; d_call: TRBD1; clone_size: -; cdr3_nt: TGTGCCAGTAGTCCCGAGGGACAGGGAGGGGGTTATAGCAATCAGCCCCAGCATTTT; cdr3_aa: CASSPEGQGGGYSNQPQHF
v_call: TRBV10-3; j_call: TRBJ1-2; d_call: TRBD1; clone_size: few; cdr3_nt: TGTGCCATCAGTGACAGGGGGCGAAGTGGCTACACCTTC; cdr3_aa: CAISDRGRSGYTF
v_call: TRBV29-1; j_call: TRBJ2-7; d_call: TRBD1; clone_size: -; cdr3_nt: TGCAGCGTAATCCGGGACAGGGGCTCCTACGAGCAGTACTTC; cdr3_aa: CSVIRDRGSYEQYF
v_call: TRBV6-5; j_call: TRBJ2-7; d_call: TRBD2; clone_size: -; cdr3_nt: TGTGCCAGCAGTCCCGGGACTAGCTCCTACGAGCAGTACTTC; cdr3_aa: CASSPGTSSYEQYF
v_call: TRBV28; j_call: TRBJ1-4; d_call: -; clone_size: -; cdr3_nt: TGTGCCAGCAGTTTCCAGGGGTCGGGTGAAAAACTGTTTTTT; cdr3_aa: CASSFQGSGEKLFF
v_call: TRBV28; j_call: TRBJ1-2; d_call: -; clone_size: -; cdr3_nt: TGTGCCAGCAGTTTAGCGCTGCGGTCCCGGGGCTACACCTTC; cdr3_aa: CASSLALRSRGYTF
v_call: TRBV14; j_call: TRBJ2-7; d_call: -; clone_size: -; cdr3_nt: TGTGCCAGCAGCCAGACAGCCTCCTACGAGCAGTACTTC; cdr3_aa: CASSQTASYEQYF
v_call: TRBV10-1; j_call: TRBJ2-7; d_call: TRBD2; clone_size: -; cdr3_nt: TGCGCCAGCAGTGGAGTGAATCAGCGGGGAACCTACGAGCAGTACTTC; cdr3_aa: CASSGVNQRGTYEQYF
v_call: TRBV4-3; j_call: TRBJ2-7; d_call: -; clone_size: -; cdr3_nt: TGCGCCAGCAGCCAAGTAGCAGGGCGCAGCTACGAGCAGTACTTC; cdr3_aa: CASSQVAGRSYEQYF
v_call: TRBV7-9; j_call: TRBJ1-2; d_call: TRBD1; clone_size: -; cdr3_nt: TGTGCCAGCAGCCGACAGGGGGACAACTATGGCTACACCTTC; cdr3_aa: CASSRQGDNYGYTF
v_call: TRBV5-4; j_call: TRBJ2-3; d_call: -; clone_size: once; cdr3_nt: TGTGCCAGCAGCCAGGGGTTCCTTAGCCCAGATACGCAGTATTTT; cdr3_aa: CASSQGFLSPDTQYF
v_call: TRBV7-2; j_call: TRBJ2-7; d_call: -; clone_size: -; cdr3_nt: TGTGCCAGCAGCTTAGCCACCCCCTTAGGGGGACCGGATAGGCACTACGAGCAGTACTTC; cdr3_aa: CASSLATPLGGPDRHYEQYF
v_call: TRBV10-3; j_call: TRBJ2-2; d_call: TRBD2; clone_size: -; cdr3_nt: TGTGCCATCAGTGACGGGGGGGTATCCGGGGAGCTGTTTTTT; cdr3_aa: CAISDGGVSGELFF
v_call: TRBV19; j_call: TRBJ1-2; d_call: TRBD1; clone_size: -; cdr3_nt: TGTGCCAGTAGACTAAGACAGGGGAACTCCGTCAACTATGGCTACACCTTC; cdr3_aa: CASRLRQGNSVNYGYTF